The rows below give T cell receptor beta chains drawn from one sample of a study of blood T cells in healthy people across ages. TCRdb re-analysed the 5' RACE reads in MiXCR, keeping a single row per CDR3 protein. The profile covers fewer than 2 million distinct CDR3 sequences, with approximately 39% appearing a single time and roughly 24% taken by the ten largest. What was sequenced was blood. These receptors were obtained from a human donor in good health. Each CDR3 is given with its conserved first and last residue. The D gene is left open where the match is weak. Expanded clones are given a class, and other clones once, few, many or no size at all.

d_call	j_call	cdr3_length	v_call	clone_size	cdr3_nt	cdr3_aa
-	TRBJ1-1	15	TRBV12-3/TRBV12-4	few	TGTGCCAGCAGGCCCAGGGGTATATCGGCCACTGAAGCTTTCTTT	CASRPRGISATEAFF
TRBD1	TRBJ2-5	16	TRBV11-3	-	TGTGCCAGCAGCCCCAGACAGGGGTTTTCCCAAGAGACCCAGTACTTC	CASSPRQGFSQETQYF
-	TRBJ1-5	13	TRBV6-1	few	TGTGCCAGCACCGCGACAGCTAATCAGCCCCAGCATTTT	CASTATANQPQHF
-	TRBJ2-6	14	TRBV6-6	few	TGTGCCAGCAGCTCAGGTCAAGGGGCCAGCGTCCTGACTTTC	CASSSGQGASVLTF
TRBD2	TRBJ2-1	19	TRBV6-2/TRBV6-3	few	TGTGCCAGCAGTTATGGGAGGGTAGCGGGGGGGCCGAGGTCTGTTGAGCAGTTCTTC	CASSYGRVAGGPRSVEQFF
TRBD1	TRBJ1-5	15	TRBV12-3/TRBV12-4	few	TGTGCCAGCCGATTCTCGGGACAGGGGCGTCAGCCCCAGCATTTT	CASRFSGQGRQPQHF
TRBD1	TRBJ1-2	17	TRBV5-6	few	TGTGCCAGCAGCTCCCGAGGTACCCGGGACAGGGTCTATGGCTACACCTTC	CASSSRGTRDRVYGYTF
-	TRBJ2-1	16	TRBV9	few	TGTGCCAGCAGCGTCTCGGGGTCCAACTCCTACAATGAGCAGTTCTTC	CASSVSGSNSYNEQFF
-	TRBJ2-7	12	TRBV11-2	-	TGTGCCAGCAGCTTACACAGGGTCGAGCAGTACTTC	CASSLHRVEQYF
-	TRBJ2-7	15	TRBV4-1	few	TGCGCCAGCAGCCAAGGGAAGGGCGGGGACTACGAGCAGTACTTC	CASSQGKGGDYEQYF
-	TRBJ1-2	15	TRBV29-1	few	TGCAGCGTTGAAGCCGCCGGGGGGGCGGCCTATGGCTACACCTTC	CSVEAAGGAAYGYTF